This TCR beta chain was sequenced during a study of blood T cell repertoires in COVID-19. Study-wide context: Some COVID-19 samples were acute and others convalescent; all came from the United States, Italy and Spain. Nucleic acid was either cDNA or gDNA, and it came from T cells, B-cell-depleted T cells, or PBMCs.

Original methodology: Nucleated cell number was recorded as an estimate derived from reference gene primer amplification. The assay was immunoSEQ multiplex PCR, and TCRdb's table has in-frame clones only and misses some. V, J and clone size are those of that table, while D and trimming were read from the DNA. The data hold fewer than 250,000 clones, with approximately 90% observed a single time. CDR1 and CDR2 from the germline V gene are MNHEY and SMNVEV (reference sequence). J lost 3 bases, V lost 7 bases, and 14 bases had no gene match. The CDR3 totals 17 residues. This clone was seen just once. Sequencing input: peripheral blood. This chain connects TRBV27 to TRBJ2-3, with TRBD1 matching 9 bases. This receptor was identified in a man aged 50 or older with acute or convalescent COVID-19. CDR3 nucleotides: TGTGCCAGCACTCCCCTCCGGGACAGGGCAAGGACAGATACGCAGTATTTT. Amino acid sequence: CASTPLRDRARTDTQYF.